The subject of this entry is one T cell receptor beta chain. Its specificity is unknown. Unique molecular identifiers were built into the TCRbeta library. Each CDR3 protein is one row after TCRdb ran MiXCR on the PCR reads. The sample lists about 980,000 distinct CDR3 sequences; about 29% were seen once. Germline V CDR1 and CDR2: SGHRS, YFSETQ. The CDR3 is made up of 14 amino acids. Trimming took 4 bases from V and 2 from J; bases not matched to a gene: 3. The data stem from a study of T-cell reconstitution after alpha-beta-depleted transplantation in children. Study outcomes and limitations: The main origin of T-cell counts and diversity one year after transplant was newly produced T cells. Reports say that about two months after transplant, the alpha-beta T cells came out of several hundred graft clones that had expanded. Surviving recipient cells, namely T cells and thymic progenitors, were the source of high day-60 TCRbeta diversity in some patients.

This specimen was PBMCs, mostly from graft donor cells, taken 360 days after TCRalphabeta/CD19-depleted stem cell transplant. The chain links TRBV5-1 to TRBJ2-3, with TRBD2 matching over 8 bases. The receptor's source is a boy under two years old who had a stem cell transplant for SCID, so the T cells may come from the graft donor. The CDR3 nucleotides are TGCGCCAGCAGCAAGGGACTAGACACAGATACGCAGTATTTT. Translated: CASSKGLDTDTQYF.